This T cell receptor (beta chain) was obtained from a study of molecular identifiers for immune sequencing clone quantification. Study overall: Within a replicate experiment, RNA obtained from either roughly 20,000 or 100,000 naive CD8 cells was divided into five aliquots, and four of those aliquots were then sequenced.

TCRdb re-called the PCR reads through MiXCR, storing one row per CDR3 protein. This table has tens of thousands of distinct CDR3 sequences, less than 20% appearing once. This clonotype appeared a few times. At one of its ends the junction is not consistent with the germline gene, which may arise from a read error. The CDR3 loop spans 14 amino acids. The germline V gene has CDR1 SGDLS and CDR2 YYNGEE. The V call is TRBV9, the J call TRBJ1-5, with 9 bases fitting TRBD1. This sequence was found in a human donor in good health. Some libraries in this study had Jurkat cell RNA spiked in. The specimen sequenced was naive CD8+ T cells from blood, with Jurkat cell RNA spiked in. Subset specified: FACS-sorted CD8+CD4-CCR7+CD45RA+ naive T cells. The CDR3 DNA follows: TGTGCCAGCAGCGGGGACAGGGTCAATCGGCCCCAGCATTTT. It is translated as CASSGDRVNRPQHF.